The subject of this entry is one T cell receptor (beta chain). V gave up 2 bases and J gave up 0 bases; unmatched junction bases: 10. Germline CDR1 is SGHAT and CDR2 is FQNNGV. There are 17 residues in the CDR3. This record comes from a study of blood T cells in healthy people across ages. The second PCR ran roughly 6 to 11 cycles with a sample-barcoded 5' primer and J-beta primers. TCRdb reprocessed the 5' RACE reads with MiXCR, giving one entry per CDR3 protein. Here the sample spans more than 1,400,000 distinct CDR3 sequences, around two fifths being singletons. Per sample, a minimum of 6.5 million PBMCs were isolated.

This TCR derives from a woman between 18 and 29 years old in good health. The specimen was blood. This rearrangement joins TRBV11-2 to TRBJ2-7; 7 bases align to TRBD2. The CDR3 DNA sequence: TGTGCCAGCAGCTTAATAACACCGGCGGGGGTCTCCTACGAGCAGTACTTC. Translating it yields CASSLITPAGVSYEQYF.